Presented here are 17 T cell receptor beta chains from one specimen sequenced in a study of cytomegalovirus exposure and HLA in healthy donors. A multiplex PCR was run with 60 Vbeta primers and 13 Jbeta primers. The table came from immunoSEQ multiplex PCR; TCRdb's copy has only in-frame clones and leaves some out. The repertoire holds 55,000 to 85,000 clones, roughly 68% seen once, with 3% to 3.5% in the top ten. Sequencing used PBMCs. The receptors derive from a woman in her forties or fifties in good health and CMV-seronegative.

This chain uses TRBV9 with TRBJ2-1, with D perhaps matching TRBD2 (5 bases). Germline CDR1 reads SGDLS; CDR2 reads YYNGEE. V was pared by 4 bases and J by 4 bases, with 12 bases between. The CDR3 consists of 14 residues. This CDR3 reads CASSPRTAYNEQFF. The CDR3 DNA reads TGTGCCAGCAGCCCCCGGACTGCTTACAATGAGCAGTTCTTC.

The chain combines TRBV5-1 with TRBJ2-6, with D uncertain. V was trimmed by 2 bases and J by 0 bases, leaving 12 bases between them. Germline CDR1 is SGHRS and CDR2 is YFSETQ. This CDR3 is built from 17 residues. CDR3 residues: CASSLIPGPSGANVLTF. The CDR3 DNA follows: TGCGCCAGCAGCTTAATTCCAGGCCCCTCTGGGGCCAACGTCCTGACTTTC.

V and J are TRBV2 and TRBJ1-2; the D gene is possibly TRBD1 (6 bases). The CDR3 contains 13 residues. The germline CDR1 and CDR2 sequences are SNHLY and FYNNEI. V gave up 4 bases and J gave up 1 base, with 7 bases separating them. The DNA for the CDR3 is TGTGCCAGCAGTGTGGACAGTAACTATGGCTACACCTTC. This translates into CASSVDSNYGYTF. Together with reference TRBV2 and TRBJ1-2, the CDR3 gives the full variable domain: EPEVTQTPSHQVTQMGQEVILRCVPISNHLYFYWYRQILGQKVEFLVSFYNNEISEKSEIFDDQFSVERPDGSNFTLKIRSTKLEDSAMYFCASSVDSNYGYTFGSGTRLTVV.

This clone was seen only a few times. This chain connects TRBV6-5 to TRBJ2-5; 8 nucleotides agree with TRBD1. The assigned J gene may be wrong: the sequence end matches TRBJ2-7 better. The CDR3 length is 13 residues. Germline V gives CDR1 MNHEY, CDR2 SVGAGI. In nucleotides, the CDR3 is TGTGCCAGCAGTTCGACAGGGGCCTACGAGCAGTACTTC. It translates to CASSSTGAYEQYF.

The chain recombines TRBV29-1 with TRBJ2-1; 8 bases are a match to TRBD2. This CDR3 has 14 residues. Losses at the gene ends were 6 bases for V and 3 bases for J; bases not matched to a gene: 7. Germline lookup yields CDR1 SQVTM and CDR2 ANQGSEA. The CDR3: CSVGLALNYNEQFF. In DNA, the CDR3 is TGCAGCGTCGGACTAGCCCTAAACTACAATGAGCAGTTCTTC.

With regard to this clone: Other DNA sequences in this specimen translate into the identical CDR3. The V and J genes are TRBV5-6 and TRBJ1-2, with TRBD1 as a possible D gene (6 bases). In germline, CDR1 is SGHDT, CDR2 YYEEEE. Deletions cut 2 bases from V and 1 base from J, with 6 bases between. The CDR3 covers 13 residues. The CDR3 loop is CASSLQGNYGYTF. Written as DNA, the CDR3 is TGTGCCAGCAGCTTACAGGGTAACTATGGCTACACCTTC.

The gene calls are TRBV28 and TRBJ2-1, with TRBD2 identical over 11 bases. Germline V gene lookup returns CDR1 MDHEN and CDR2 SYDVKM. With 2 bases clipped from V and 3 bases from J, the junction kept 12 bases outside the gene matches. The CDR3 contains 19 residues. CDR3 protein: CASSLRTSGPSTIYNEQFF. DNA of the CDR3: TGTGCCAGCAGTTTAAGGACTAGCGGGCCTAGCACCATCTACAATGAGCAGTTCTTC.

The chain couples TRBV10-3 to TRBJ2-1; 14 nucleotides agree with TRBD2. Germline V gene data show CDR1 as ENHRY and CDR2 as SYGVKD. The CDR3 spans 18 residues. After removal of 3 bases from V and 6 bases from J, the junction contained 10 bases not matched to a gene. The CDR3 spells CAISEHGTSGRGVNEQFF. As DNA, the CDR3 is TGTGCCATCAGTGAACATGGGACTAGCGGGAGAGGAGTCAATGAGCAGTTCTTC.

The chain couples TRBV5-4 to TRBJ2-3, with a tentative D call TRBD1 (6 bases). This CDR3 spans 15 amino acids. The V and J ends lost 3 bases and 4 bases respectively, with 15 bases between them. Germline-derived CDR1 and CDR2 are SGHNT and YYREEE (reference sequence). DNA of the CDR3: TGTGCCAGCAGCTACCCGGGACACGAACCAGATACGCAGTATTTT. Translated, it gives CASSYPGHEPDTQYF. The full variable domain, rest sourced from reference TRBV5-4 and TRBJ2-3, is ETGVTQSPTHLIKTRGQQVTLRCSSQSGHNTVSWYQQALGQGPQFIFQYYREEENGRGNFPPRFSGLQFPNYSSELNVNALELDDSALYLCASSYPGHEPDTQYFGPGTRLTVL.

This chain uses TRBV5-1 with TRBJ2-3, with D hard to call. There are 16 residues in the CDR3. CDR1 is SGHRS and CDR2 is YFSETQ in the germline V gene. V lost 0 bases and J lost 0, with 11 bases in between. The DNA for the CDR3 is TGCGCCAGCAGCTTGGTGGCAGGTCCTAGCACAGATACGCAGTATTTT. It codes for CASSLVAGPSTDTQYF.

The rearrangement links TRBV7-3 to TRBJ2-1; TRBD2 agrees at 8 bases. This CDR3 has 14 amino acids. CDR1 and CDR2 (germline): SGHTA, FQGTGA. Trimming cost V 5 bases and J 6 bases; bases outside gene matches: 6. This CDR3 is CASSPSAGGNEQFF. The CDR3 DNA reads TGTGCCAGCAGCCCCAGCGCGGGAGGCAATGAGCAGTTCTTC.

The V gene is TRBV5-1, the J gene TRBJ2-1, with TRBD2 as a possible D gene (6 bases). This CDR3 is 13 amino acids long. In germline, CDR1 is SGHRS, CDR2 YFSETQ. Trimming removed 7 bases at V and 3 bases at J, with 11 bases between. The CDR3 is CASGRGDYNEQFF. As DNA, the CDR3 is TGCGCCAGCGGCCGCGGGGACTACAATGAGCAGTTCTTC.

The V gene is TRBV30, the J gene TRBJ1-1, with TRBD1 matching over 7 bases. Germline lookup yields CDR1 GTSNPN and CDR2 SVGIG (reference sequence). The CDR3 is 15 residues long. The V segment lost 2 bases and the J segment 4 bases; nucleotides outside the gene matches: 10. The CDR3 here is CAWSSPLGTVTEAFF. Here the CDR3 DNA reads TGTGCCTGGAGTTCGCCCCTAGGGACAGTCACTGAAGCTTTCTTT.

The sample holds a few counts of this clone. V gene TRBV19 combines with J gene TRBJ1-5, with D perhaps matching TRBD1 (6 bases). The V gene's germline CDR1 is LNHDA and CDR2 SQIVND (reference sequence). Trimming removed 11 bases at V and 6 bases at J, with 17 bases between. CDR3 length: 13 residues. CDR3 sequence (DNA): TGTGCCTGCACTGGGGGGGCCGGTCAGCCCCAGCATTTT. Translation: CACTGGAGQPQHF.

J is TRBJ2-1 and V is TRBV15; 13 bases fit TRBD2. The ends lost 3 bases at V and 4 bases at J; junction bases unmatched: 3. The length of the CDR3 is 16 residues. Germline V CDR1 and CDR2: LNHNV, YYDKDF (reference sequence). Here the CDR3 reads CATSSRLAGGYNEQFF. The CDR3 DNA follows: TGTGCCACCAGCAGCCGACTAGCGGGAGGTTACAATGAGCAGTTCTTC. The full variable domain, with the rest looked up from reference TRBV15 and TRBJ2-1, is DAMVIQNPRYQVTQFGKPVTLSCSQTLNHNVMYWYQQKSSQAPKLLFHYYDKDFNNEADTPDNFQSRRPNTSFCFLDIRSPGLGDTAMYLCATSSRLAGGYNEQFFGPGTRLTVL.

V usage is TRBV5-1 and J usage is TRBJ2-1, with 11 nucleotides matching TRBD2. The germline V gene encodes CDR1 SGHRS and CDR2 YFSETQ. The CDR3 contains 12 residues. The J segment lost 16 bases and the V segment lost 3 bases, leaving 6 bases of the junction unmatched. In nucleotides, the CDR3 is TGCGCCAGCAGCTCGACTAGCGGGGCGACTTTCTTC. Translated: CASSSTSGATFF.

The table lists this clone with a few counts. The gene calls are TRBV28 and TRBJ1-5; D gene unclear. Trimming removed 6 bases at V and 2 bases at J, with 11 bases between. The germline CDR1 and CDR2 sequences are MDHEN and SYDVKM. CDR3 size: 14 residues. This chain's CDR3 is CASSPWSGNQPQHF. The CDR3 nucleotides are TGTGCCAGCAGCCCGTGGTCGGGCAATCAGCCCCAGCATTTT.